The following is a TCR beta chain sequence with its context. Its recognized antigen is unknown. The germline gene is not matched at one end of the junction; a read error may be the cause. This record belongs to a study of cytomegalovirus exposure and HLA in healthy donors (dated by TCRdb to about 2017). Describing the broader study: An earlier analysis of some 550 of the donors reported 250 to 350 Gb of sequence data and roughly 100 million unique TCR beta sequences from 190 million or so T cells. An early release covering roughly 600 HLA-typed donors comprised about 300 gigabases of sequencing data and tens of millions of unique TCR sequences. Of the 398 genotyped donors, 75% to 85% were placed in the genetic ancestry cluster associated with self-reported Caucasian donors. The study aimed to test whether cataloging public T cell receptors could reveal signatures of past pathogen exposure. The T cell repertoires of 666 subjects were profiled by immunosequencing and related to cytomegalovirus serostatus. Along with the approximately 700-subject first cohort, a separate validation cohort of 120 different subjects was used. To predict cytomegalovirus infection status, the study combined high-throughput TCR immunosequencing, statistical association of individual TCRs with disease status, and machine learning. A later analysis re-analyzed previously published TCR beta repertoires from roughly 630 donors and added high-resolution HLA genotyping to study TCR occurrence patterns. In the later analysis, no new phenotypic data were used to find candidate immune exposures; instead, reliance was placed on TCR beta sequences and their occurrence across donors. In an earlier analysis of 587 of the donors, high-throughput TCR beta sequencing was used to judge whether each TCR beta V gene segment behaved as functional or pseudogenic. Donor age, sex, ethnicity and CMV serostatus were collected together with the repertoire data. Genome-wide SNP genotypes for about 60% of the roughly 700 donors were used in a later genetic analysis, which treated that subset as a discovery cohort. All discovery cohort repertoires had been generated using a single sequencing platform. Class I and class II HLA loci were covered by the typing at four-digit resolution. Typing coverage varied by locus: about 620-630 donors for A, B, C, DRB1 and DQB1; more than 500 for DQA1; over 600 for DPA1; approximately 490 for DPB1. Roughly 5 DR-DQ haplotypes were handled as single units for association and clustering, since linkage in the cohort was strong. Among around 400 genotyped donors of the cohort, an average of about 240,000 unique TCR beta nucleotide sequences were sequenced per donor, around a sixth of them non-productive.

Receptors were amplified or captured by the immunoSEQ multiplex PCR assay. For the multiplex PCR, a mixture combining 60 forward primers for TCR Vbeta segments and 13 reverse primers for TCR Jbeta segments was used. Amplification of the CDR3 region of rearranged TCR beta genes was performed with a multiplex PCR assay on genomic DNA. The Illumina HiSeq System was used to sequence the amplified TCR beta libraries as 87-base-pair reads. The source study handled its data this way. Across the roughly 670 repertoires, a later analysis counted roughly 77 million unique TCR beta chains, approximately 12 million of which were shared by at least two donors. Raw reads were error-corrected and collapsed into unique sequences with a nearest-neighbor algorithm that merged closely related sequences to remove PCR and sequencing errors. To assign V, D and J gene segments, CDR3 sequences were aligned to IMGT reference sequences. Each retained sequence needed at least a six-nucleotide match to both a V gene segment and a J gene segment. A rearrangement was called productive if the CDR3 had no stop codons and remained in frame with V and J, and every other rearrangement was called non-productive. CDR3 was defined according to IMGT convention as the region running from the second conserved V-encoded cysteine to the conserved J-encoded phenylalanine. Sequences without an unambiguous match to a single V gene segment were excluded from the earlier analysis of about 600 of the donors. In an earlier analysis of several hundred of the donors, V segments were called functional above 56.7% productive rearrangements and were called segregating when the between-donor standard deviation exceeded 5%. A statistical classification framework was built to diagnose cytomegalovirus status from the catalog of TCR beta chain sequences. V and J gene assignment, in a later analysis, came from comparing TCR nucleotide sequences with IMGT/GENE-DB human TR gene sequences. The TCRdist pipeline was used in a later analysis to assign CDR3 sequences and most-parsimonious VDJ recombination scenarios. In a later analysis, each TCR beta chain was defined by its CDR3 amino acid sequence together with its V-gene family, and reads without a unique V-gene family were excluded. A later analysis removed 592 highly shared, low-generation-probability nucleotide sequences to deal with suspected cross-contamination and a sequencing artifact. In a later analysis, a clonal expansion index was calculated for each public chain from normalized within-repertoire ranks of inferred template counts. In a later analysis, generation probabilities were computed using a VDJ recombination model fitted to out-of-frame rearrangements, and the results were checked against IGoR. In a later analysis, hypergeometric tests were used to score TCR-TCR, TCR-HLA and TCR-CMV co-occurrence, with a repertoire-size bias correction applied to TCR pairs. A later analysis estimated false discovery rates by permuting HLA or CMV assignments 20 times. In a later analysis, co-occurring TCRs were grouped using DBSCAN, and TCRdist sequence similarity was added for clustering within HLA-allele-positive subsets. For co-occurrence clustering, repertoires with fewer than 30,000 or more than 120,000 public chains were excluded, along with five repertoires with anomalous nucleotide sharing. Sourced from immuneACCESS, this table was stored by TCRdb with only in-frame sequences that have V and J called. A share of the clones is absent; for the studies checked, an unresolved V gene accounts for under half, and the remainder has no known explanation. The V and J calls and clone size were taken over from that table, and D and trimming were inferred from the DNA. The sample includes about 120,000 clones, with roughly 80% observed a single time. The top ten clonotypes cover over 2% of the sample.

The cohort consisted of some 670 healthy bone marrow donors. All cohort members were sampled while nominally healthy, although unrecorded immune exposures were likely present. The donor was CMV seronegative and was included in the group of over 300 seronegative cohort members. A peripheral blood sample was provided by each donor, and peripheral blood mononuclear cells were used for TCR beta sequencing. Genomic DNA extraction from the blood cell samples was performed with the Qiagen DNeasy Blood Extraction Kit. The research as a whole found: An earlier analysis of around 500 of the donors showed that most TCR beta V segments appeared in productive rearrangements either about 90% or about 30% of the time, which broadly matched IMGT annotations. A few of the identified cytomegalovirus-associated TCR beta chains were confirmed in vitro to be specific for cytomegalovirus antigens. A cluster of highly shared sequence variants was judged likely to be a technical artifact of the sequencing pipeline. Sequencing depth was assumed to be roughly uniform across donors in the presence/absence analyses, though that assumption may not hold. Some 16 rarely observed V segments, including chromosome 9 orphons, were excluded from the earlier analysis of approximately 500 of the donors because counts were too low. The only immune exposure information available for the cohort was CMV serostatus. It was suggested by the authors that the approach could potentially be generalized to other disease states and immunological phenotypes. Several of the top co-occurrence clusters appeared to be linked to parvovirus B19, influenza, CMV and Epstein-Barr virus, according to a later analysis. Assigning TCR associations to individual alleles was difficult when HLA alleles, especially DR and DQ, strongly co-occurred. In a later genetic analysis, a missense DCLRE1C variant was associated with V-gene and J-gene trimming of TCR beta chains, and the association was replicated in an independent cohort. In a later analysis, HLA-associated TCR beta chains were found to be more clonally expanded and to have lower generation probabilities than equally common non-associated chains. The study listed 164 TCR beta chains as associated with cytomegalovirus. Across donors, most TCR sequences were observed very rarely, whereas some public TCRs were present in many individuals. HLA typing was unavailable for some donors at each locus, so association tests used only the typed subset. Correlated functional status among segregating V segments might be attributable to linkage disequilibrium, but an unknown experimental factor could not be ruled out. In a later genetic analysis, fewer N-insertions in productive TCRs were reported among donors in an Asian-associated ancestry cluster than the roughly 700-donor mean. A later analysis found that most CMV-associated TCR beta chains appeared HLA-restricted, with HLA associations seemingly driven largely by CMV exposure. A later analysis associated 16,951 TCR beta sequences with specific HLA alleles at a false discovery rate of 0.05. According to a later analysis, TCR association rates differed among HLA loci, with DRB1 alleles showing the most associated TCRs and HLA-C alleles showing the fewest. In both the original and validation cohorts, the classifier was reported to diagnose cytomegalovirus status with high specificity and sensitivity. A further reported finding was that TCR beta sequences accurately predicted the HLA-A and HLA-B alleles for most subjects in the first cohort. In this cohort, only TCR beta chains were sequenced, and detectable features were limited by the absence of alpha or paired-chain data.

Sequencing was carried out using PBMCs. The origin of this receptor is a man in his thirties or forties in good health and CMV-seronegative.

This receptor has the CDR3 CASSGLAGGHGNSQYF. At the DNA level, the sequence is TGTGCCAGCAGTGGACTAGCGGGGGGGCATGGAAACAGTCAGTACTTC. The V and J genes are TRBV2 and TRBJ2-4, with TRBD2 matching 14 junction bases. Counted from cysteine to phenylalanine, this CDR3 has 16 amino acids. CDR3 DNA only is kept here, 48 bases in frame from base 1. According to the germline V gene, CDR1 reads SNHLY and CDR2 reads FYNNEI.